Listed below are T cell receptor beta chains from one sample, sequenced in a study of T cell changes during pregnancy in multiple sclerosis. Assay used: immunoSEQ multiplex PCR; TCRdb lists only in-frame clones, some missing. Among roughly 15,000 clones listed, about four fifths were seen once. Material: CD8+ T cells from peripheral blood mononuclear cells, obtained in the second trimester of pregnancy. These receptors were taken from a female donor in good health, enrolled as a control in a pregnancy study. Each CDR3 is given with its conserved first and last residue. Each record gives: J gene, clone size, D gene, V gene, CDR3 DNA, CDR3 protein. The D gene is left open where the match is weak. Rows may omit the clone size; those that give it use once, few, many or a size class.

TRBJ2-5	once	TRBD2	TRBV7-2	TGTGCCAGCAGCTTATTCGGGGGGTTGGAGACCCAGTACTTC	CASSLFGGLETQYF
TRBJ1-2	-	-	TRBV6-5	TGTGCCAGCAGTCCACAGTTTCTCTACTATGGCTACACCTTC	CASSPQFLYYGYTF
TRBJ1-6	-	-	TRBV4-1	TGCGCCAGCAGCCAAGAAAGGGGAGCTGGCCGGAGGGATTCACCCCTCCACTTT	CASSQERGAGRRDSPLHF
TRBJ2-7	-	-	TRBV5-4	TGTGCCAGCAGCTTTCGAGGCGGAACCTACGAGCAGTACTTC	CASSFRGGTYEQYF
TRBJ2-2	-	-	TRBV7-8	TGTGCCAGCAGCTTCTGGTCCATCGGGGGGCGAGGCACCGGGGAGCTGTTTTTT	CASSFWSIGGRGTGELFF
TRBJ2-7	-	TRBD2	TRBV4-3	TGCGCCAGCAGCCAAGGGGGGGGGACGGTCTCCTACGAGCAGTACTTC	CASSQGGGTVSYEQYF
TRBJ2-7	few	-	TRBV14	TGTGCCAGCAGCCAGCTATCCTCCTACGAGCAGTACTTC	CASSQLSSYEQYF
TRBJ2-1	-	-	TRBV6-4	TGTGCCAGCAGTTTCCTTCTTGACTTCACAAGCTCCTACAATGAGCAGTTCTTC	CASSFLLDFTSSYNEQFF
TRBJ2-1	-	TRBD2	TRBV6-4	TGTGCCAGCAGTGAAGAGGCGGGGGGCTACAATGAGCAGTTCTTC	CASSEEAGGYNEQFF
TRBJ2-2	-	-	TRBV15	TGTGCCACCAGCCTTTTCGAGACGAGGGACACCGGGGAGCTGTTTTTT	CATSLFETRDTGELFF
TRBJ2-1	-	TRBD1	TRBV4-3	TGCGCCAGCAGCCAAGATGAAGGGACAGGGGGCCGCAATGAGCAGTTCTTC	CASSQDEGTGGRNEQFF
TRBJ1-6	-	-	TRBV5-1	TGCGCCAGCAGCGCGGACAGTCATTCACCCCTCCACTTT	CASSADSHSPLHF
TRBJ2-7	-	TRBD2	TRBV15	TGTGCCACCGCCGCGGGGGGTACTTACGAGCAGTACTTC	CATAAGGTYEQYF
TRBJ2-1	-	-	TRBV21-1	TGTGCCAGCAGCATTGGGGACAGGGAAGGAGTAGCGGGGGGGCCCAATGAGCAGTTCTTC	CASSIGDREGVAGGPNEQFF
TRBJ1-4	-	-	TRBV7-8	TGTGCCAGCAGCTTAAGAGCGGTTGAAAAACTGTTTTTT	CASSLRAVEKLFF
TRBJ1-4	-	-	TRBV18	TGTGCCAGCTTGTCGACAGAGACTAATGAAAAACTGTTTTTT	CASLSTETNEKLFF
TRBJ2-3	few	-	TRBV6-6	TGTGCCAGCAGCTCCTACGGGGGTGGGAATGCAGATACGCAGTATTTT	CASSSYGGGNADTQYF
TRBJ1-4	medium-sized	TRBD1	TRBV27	TGTGCCAGCAGTCCGACAGGGGAGGCTAATGAAAAACTGTTTTTT	CASSPTGEANEKLFF
TRBJ1-5	few	TRBD1	TRBV19	TGTGCCAGTAGTTTCACAGGGGAACAGCCCCAGCATTTT	CASSFTGEQPQHF
TRBJ2-2	-	-	TRBV19	TGTGCCAGTAGTTACCTAAACACCGGGGAGCTGTTTTTT	CASSYLNTGELFF
TRBJ2-5	-	TRBD1	TRBV4-1	TGCGCCAGCAGCCAAGCAGGGACAGGGGCTGTAGAGACCCAGTACTTC	CASSQAGTGAVETQYF
TRBJ2-2	-	-	TRBV4-1	TGCGCCAGCAGCCAAGGAGGGATGGACGGGGAGCTGTTTTTT	CASSQGGMDGELFF
TRBJ2-7	-	-	TRBV28	TGTGCCAGCAGTCCCGGGCGGGCCGAGAGCTCCTACGAGCAGTACTTC	CASSPGRAESSYEQYF
TRBJ1-5	-	-	TRBV27	TGTGCCAGCAGTATCGCACAGGGTTGGAATCAGCCCCAGCATTTT	CASSIAQGWNQPQHF
TRBJ1-1	-	-	TRBV19	TGTGCCAGTAGCATTGGGAGGAACACTGAAGCTTTCTTT	CASSIGRNTEAFF
TRBJ2-7	-	TRBD1	TRBV5-8	TGTGCCAGCACCGCAGATGGACAGGAACTCTACGAGCAGTACTTC	CASTADGQELYEQYF
TRBJ1-5	-	TRBD1	TRBV27	TGTGCCAGCAGCCCGAGGACAGGGGATTTGCAGCCCCAGCATTTT	CASSPRTGDLQPQHF
TRBJ2-3	-	TRBD1	TRBV2	TGTGCCAGCAGTGAGGGACAGGGGGGAGATACGCAGTATTTT	CASSEGQGGDTQYF
TRBJ2-7	-	-	TRBV5-1	TGCGCCAGCAGCTTGTCCCGGGGGGCAACCTACGAGCAGTACTTC	CASSLSRGATYEQYF
TRBJ1-1	-	-	TRBV20-1	TGCAGTCTGGAGAGAAACACTGAAGCTTTCTTT	CSLERNTEAFF
TRBJ1-5	-	TRBD1	TRBV19	TGTGCCAGTAGTATAGACAGGGGGCAGCCCCAGCATTTT	CASSIDRGQPQHF
TRBJ2-7	-	TRBD1	TRBV4-2	TGTGCCAGCACCCCGGGACAGGGCCCCTACGAGCAGTACTTC	CASTPGQGPYEQYF
TRBJ1-6	-	-	TRBV5-1	TGCGCCAGCAGCCCGGCGGGGGCGCAGGGTTCACCCCTCCACTTT	CASSPAGAQGSPLHF
TRBJ2-5	-	TRBD2	TRBV27	TGTGCCAGCAGTTCGGGACTAGCGGCTTGGGCGCGGGAGCAGTACTTC	CASSSGLAAWAREQYF
TRBJ1-5	-	TRBD1	TRBV14	TGTGCCAGCAGACCACAGGGGGCTCAGCCCCAGCATTTT	CASRPQGAQPQHF
TRBJ2-7	-	-	TRBV4-3	TGCGCCAGCAGCCAAGATATTGAAGCGAGGGTAGGTGTATACGAGCAGTACTTC	CASSQDIEARVGVYEQYF
TRBJ2-4	-	TRBD1	TRBV6-1	TGTGCCAGCGACAGGGACGCCAAAAACATTCAGTACTTC	CASDRDAKNIQYF